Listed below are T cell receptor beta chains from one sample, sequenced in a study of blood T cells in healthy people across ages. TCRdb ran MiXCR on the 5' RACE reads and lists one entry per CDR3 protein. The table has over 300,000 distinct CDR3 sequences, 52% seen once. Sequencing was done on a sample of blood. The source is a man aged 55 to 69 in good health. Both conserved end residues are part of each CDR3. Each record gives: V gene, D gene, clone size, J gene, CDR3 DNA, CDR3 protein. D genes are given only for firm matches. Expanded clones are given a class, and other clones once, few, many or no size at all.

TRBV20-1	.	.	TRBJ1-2	TGCAGTGCTAGTCCCGCAGGCTCTTATGGCTACACCTTC	CSASPAGSYGYTF
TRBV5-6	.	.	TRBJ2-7	TGTGCCAGCAGCTTTACCGGGCCCTTCGAGCAGTACTTC	CASSFTGPFEQYF
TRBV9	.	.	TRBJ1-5	TGTGCCAGCAGCCTCAGCCCGGGGTCGCAGCCCCAGCATTTT	CASSLSPGSQPQHF
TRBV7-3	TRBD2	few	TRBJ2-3	TGTGCCAGCAGCTTGCTAGCGGGACGTACGGATACGCAGTATTTT	CASSLLAGRTDTQYF
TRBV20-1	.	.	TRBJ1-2	TGCAGTGCTGAGAACAGGGATTCTAACTATGGCTACACCTTC	CSAENRDSNYGYTF
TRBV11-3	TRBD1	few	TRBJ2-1	TGTGCCAGCAGCTCCAGGGACAGGGACAATGAGCAGTTCTTC	CASSSRDRDNEQFF
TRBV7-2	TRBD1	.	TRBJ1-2	TGTGCCAGCAGCCAGGGACAGGGGGCGATGGGCTACACCTTC	CASSQGQGAMGYTF
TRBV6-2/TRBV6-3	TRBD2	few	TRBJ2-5	TGTGCCAGCAGCGACGAACTAGCGGGAGGTTACAATGAGCAGTACTTC	CASSDELAGGYNEQYF
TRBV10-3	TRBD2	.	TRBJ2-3	TGTGCCACCACCCCACTAGCGGGTGACACAGATACGCAGTATTTT	CATTPLAGDTDTQYF
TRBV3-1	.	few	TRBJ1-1	TGTGCCAGCAGCCTTATAAGGGGCGAAGCTTTCTTT	CASSLIRGEAFF
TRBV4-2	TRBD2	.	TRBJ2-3	TGTGCCAGCAGCCAAGAGGGCGGGAGGGGGAGAGATACGCAGTATTTT	CASSQEGGRGRDTQYF
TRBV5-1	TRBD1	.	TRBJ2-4	TGCGCCAGCAGCTTGGATGGACAGGGGGGCTTAGCCAAAAACATTCAGTACTTC	CASSLDGQGGLAKNIQYF
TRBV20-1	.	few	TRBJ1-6	TGCAGTGCTAGGGGAGATAGCTCCTATAATTCACCCCTCCACTTT	CSARGDSSYNSPLHF
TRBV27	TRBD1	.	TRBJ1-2	TGTGCCAGCAGTTTCTCGACAGGGGTTTCCTATGGCTACACCTTC	CASSFSTGVSYGYTF
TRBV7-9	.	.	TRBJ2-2	TGTGCCAGCAGCTTAGCTGGACAGTTCACCGGGGAGCTGTTTTTT	CASSLAGQFTGELFF
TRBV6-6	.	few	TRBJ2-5	TGTGCCACCAAACTTGGGGGGCAAGAGACCCAGTACTTC	CATKLGGQETQYF
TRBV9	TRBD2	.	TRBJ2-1	TGCGCCAGCAGCCCCCGGGTCGGGGGAGGGCCGGATGAGCAGTTCTTC	CASSPRVGGGPDEQFF
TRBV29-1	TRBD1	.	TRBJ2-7	TGCAGCGTTGATGCAACGCGACAGGGAGCCTACGAGCAGTACTTC	CSVDATRQGAYEQYF
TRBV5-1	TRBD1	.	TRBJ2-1	TGCGCCAGCAGCCAAAAGGCGGGACAGGTTACGGGGAGTGAGCAGTTCTTC	CASSQKAGQVTGSEQFF
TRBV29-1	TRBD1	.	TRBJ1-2	TGCAGCGCCGGCACAGGGGGAGATGGCTACACCTTC	CSAGTGGDGYTF
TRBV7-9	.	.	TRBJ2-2	TGTGCCAGCAGCTTAGCGACTAACACCGGGGAGCTGTTTTTT	CASSLATNTGELFF
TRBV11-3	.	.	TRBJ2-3	TGTGCCAGCAGCCACCCAAACAGACCCGGCACAGATACGCAGTATTTT	CASSHPNRPGTDTQYF
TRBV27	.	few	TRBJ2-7	TGTGCCAGCCGGTCCCCCCCAGGCGAGCAGTACTTC	CASRSPPGEQYF
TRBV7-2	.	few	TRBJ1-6	TGTGCCAGCAGCTTAGGAGGGCTTCGGGGTTCACCCCTCCACTTT	CASSLGGLRGSPLHF
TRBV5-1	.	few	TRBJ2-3	TGCGCCAGCAGCCCGCAGACCTACTCGGAAGATACGCAGTATTTT	CASSPQTYSEDTQYF
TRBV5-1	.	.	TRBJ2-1	TGCGCCAGCGGCTTGGGCCAAGGATACAATGAGCAGTTCTTC	CASGLGQGYNEQFF
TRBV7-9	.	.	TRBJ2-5	TGTGCCAGCAGCCTCGGCAACTCCCGGGAGACCCAGTACTTC	CASSLGNSRETQYF
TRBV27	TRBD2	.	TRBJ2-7	TGTGCCAGCCGGGCGGGACTACAGGCTAACGAGCAGTACTTC	CASRAGLQANEQYF
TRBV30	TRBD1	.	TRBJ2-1	TGTGCCTGGAGGAAGAGAGGGGGCCACAATGAGCAGTTCTTC	CAWRKRGGHNEQFF
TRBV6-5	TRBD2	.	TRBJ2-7	TGTGCCAGCAGTTACTGGAGCGGGGGGGGGCACTACGAGCAGTACTTC	CASSYWSGGGHYEQYF
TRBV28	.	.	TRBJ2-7	TGTGCCAGCAGTCCGTACGGGGTAGTAGACTACGAGCAGTACTTC	CASSPYGVVDYEQYF
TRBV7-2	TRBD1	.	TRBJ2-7	TGTGCCAGCACCGAGGGACAGTACCCTTACGAGCAGTACTTC	CASTEGQYPYEQYF
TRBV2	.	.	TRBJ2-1	TGCGCCAGCTCCCCAGGGAGGATTAGTGCCCCGGAGCAGTTCTTC	CASSPGRISAPEQFF
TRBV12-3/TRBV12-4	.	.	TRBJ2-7	TGTGCCAGCCAAGGGGCCAGCTCCTACAATGAGCAGTACTTC	CASQGASSYNEQYF
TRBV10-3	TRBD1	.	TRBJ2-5	TGTGCCATCAGTGACCCAACAGGGGGTCCGTGGGAGACCCAGTACTTC	CAISDPTGGPWETQYF
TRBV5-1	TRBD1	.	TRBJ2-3	TGTACCAGCACCACAGGGGCCCACGGAGATACGCAGTATTTT	CTSTTGAHGDTQYF
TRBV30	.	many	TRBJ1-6	TGTGCCTGGGGGGACGGCAATTCACCCCTCCACTTT	CAWGDGNSPLHF
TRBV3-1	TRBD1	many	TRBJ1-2	TGTGCCAGCAGCCAAGGGAAGTCGACAGGGCGTCACAATGGCTACACCTTC	CASSQGKSTGRHNGYTF
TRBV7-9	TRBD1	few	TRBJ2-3	TGTGCCAGCAGCTTGGCAGGGGGCTCAGATACGCAGTATTTT	CASSLAGGSDTQYF
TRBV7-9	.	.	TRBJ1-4	TGTGCCAGCAGCCCCGGGTGGACTAATGAAAAACTGTTTTTT	CASSPGWTNEKLFF
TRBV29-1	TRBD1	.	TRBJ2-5	TGCAGCGTAATACAGGGGTGGGAGCAGTACTTC	CSVIQGWEQYF
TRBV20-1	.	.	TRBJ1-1	TGCAGTGCCCGGGACCGGGAGAGGTCTGAAGCTTTCTTT	CSARDRERSEAFF
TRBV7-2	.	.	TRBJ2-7	TGTGCCAGCAGCTTTACCAGGATTAGCCAGGGGACCGAGCAGTACTTC	CASSFTRISQGTEQYF
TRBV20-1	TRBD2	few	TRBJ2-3	TGCAGTGCTAGATCCCGGGGTAGCGGGAGCACAGATACGCAGTATTTT	CSARSRGSGSTDTQYF
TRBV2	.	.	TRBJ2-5	TGTGCCAGCAGTGAAAGGGGGTCGGGGACCCGGTACTTC	CASSERGSGTRYF
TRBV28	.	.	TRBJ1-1	TGTGCCAGCAGTTTAGTTGAGACTGAAGCTTTCTTT	CASSLVETEAFF
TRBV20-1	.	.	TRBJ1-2	TGTAGTGCCCAAAACTATGGCTACACCTTC	CSAQNYGYTF
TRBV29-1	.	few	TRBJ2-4	TGCAGCGTTGAGGGCTCAGGAGACATTCAGTACTTC	CSVEGSGDIQYF
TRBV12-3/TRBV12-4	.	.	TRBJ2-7	TGTGCCAGCAGTTTCGGCGGGGGCCACAATGAGCAGTACTTC	CASSFGGGHNEQYF
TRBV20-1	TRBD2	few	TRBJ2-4	TGCAGTGCTCCCCTCCTAGCGGGGTCAGCCAAAAACATTCAGTACTTC	CSAPLLAGSAKNIQYF
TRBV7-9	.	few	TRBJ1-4	TGTGCCAGCAGCTTAGCGGGTTGGCTAAGTAATGAAAAACTGTTTTTT	CASSLAGWLSNEKLFF
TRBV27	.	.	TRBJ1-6	TGTGCCAGCAGTTTAGCCGCCGGACGTGGTTCACCCCTCCACTTT	CASSLAAGRGSPLHF
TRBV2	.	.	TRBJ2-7	TGTGCCAGCACCCTAGAGGGGGGCGCCGACTACGAGCAGTACTTC	CASTLEGGADYEQYF